This T cell receptor beta chain was documented in a study of beta chain features in type 1 diabetes. CDR1 is SGHTA, CDR2 FQGNSA, per germline. Germline trimming cut 5 bases from V and 3 bases from J; bases unmatched to any gene: 7. The CDR3 totals 16 residues. The whole isolated RNA underwent reverse transcription, so sequencing captured expressed TCRB transcripts. Measured with immunoSEQ multiplex PCR; TCRdb has only the in-frame clones, and not every one. The sample records approximately 84,000 clones, 25% to 35% being singletons. Sequencing input: stem cell memory CD4+ T cells from blood. The chain uses TRBV7-2 and TRBJ2-6; the match to TRBD1 covers 7 bases. The receptor was isolated from a woman under 30 in good health. In DNA form, the CDR3 reads TGTGCCAGCAGCCCCAGGGGGAACATTGGGGCCAACGTCCTGACTTTC. Encoded protein: CASSPRGNIGANVLTF. Together with reference TRBV7-2 and TRBJ2-6, the CDR3 gives the full variable domain: GAGVSQSPSNKVTEKGKDVELRCDPISGHTALYWYRQSLGQGLEFLIYFQGNSAPDKSGLPSDRFSAERTGGSVSTLTIQRTQQEDSAVYLCASSPRGNIGANVLTFGAGSRLTVL.